Each of the 16 T cell receptor beta chains below was sequenced from the same sample in a study of early T cells in non-severe SARS-CoV-2 infection. MiXCR, run by TCRdb on the 5' RACE reads, gives a single entry per CDR3 protein. Altogether about 30,000 distinct CDR3 sequences are present, 5% to 6.5% being singletons, with the ten largest covering around 3.7%. Sequenced input: whole blood. The source is an adult who was a healthcare worker with PCR-confirmed SARS-CoV-2 infection or an uninfected control (not recorded which).

This clonotype was seen more than once but under ten times. The J gene is TRBJ2-3, the V gene TRBV20-1, with D tentatively TRBD2 (6 bases). This CDR3 has 18 amino acids. CDR1 and CDR2 from the germline V gene are DFQATT and SNEGSKA (reference sequence). V dropped 1 base and J dropped 3 bases, with 23 bases sitting between them. Here the CDR3 reads CSARAPSGSGPWTDTQYF. DNA of the CDR3: TGCAGTGCTAGAGCCCCCTCCGGGAGTGGTCCATGGACAGATACGCAGTATTTT.

This clonotype was observed at least ten times. The CDR3 bases are TGTGCCAGCAGCTCACAGGGGCTAGCGGGAGCGAATGAGCAGTTCTTC. Encoded protein: CASSSQGLAGANEQFF. The chain recombines TRBV7-3 with TRBJ2-1; TRBD2 aligns across 10 bases. The CDR3 totals 16 residues. V lost 4 bases, J lost 7 bases, and 10 bases stayed unmatched. In germline, CDR1 is SGHTA, CDR2 FQGTGA.

Many counts were recorded for this clonotype. V and J are TRBV28 and TRBJ2-7, with 7 nucleotides matching TRBD1. The CDR3 sequence is 14 residues long. Unmatched junction bases numbered 8, after V lost 7 bases and J lost 2 bases. Germline CDR1 and CDR2: MDHEN and SYDVKM. CDR3 bases: TGTGCCAGCAACCTACCGGGACAGACCTACGAGCAGTACTTC. This gives the protein CASNLPGQTYEQYF. Based on the CDR3 plus reference TRBV28 and TRBJ2-7, the full variable domain is DVKVTQSSRYLVKRTGEKVFLECVQDMDHENMFWYRQDPGLGLRLIYFSYDVKMKEKGDIPEGYSVSREKKERFSLILESASTNQTSMYLCASNLPGQTYEQYFGPGTRLTVT.

This clonotype was detected only a few times. The chain recombines TRBV11-2 with TRBJ2-7, with 14 bases matching TRBD2. The CDR3 is 15 residues long. V shed 5 bases, J shed 7 bases, and the junction held 7 bases outside the gene matches. Germline V CDR1 and CDR2: SGHAT, FQNNGV. CDR3 coding DNA: TGTGCCAGCAGCCTGGGACTAGCGGGAGTACGTGAGCAGTACTTC. This encodes CASSLGLAGVREQYF.

Many counts were recorded for this clonotype. The J gene is TRBJ2-7, the V gene TRBV24-1; D possibly corresponds to TRBD2 (5 bases). The germline V gene encodes CDR1 KGHDR and CDR2 SFDVKD. V lost 3 bases, J lost 3 bases, and 11 bases lay in between. The CDR3 length is 14 residues. CDR3 protein: CATSDRTLGYEQYF. CDR3 nucleotide sequence: TGTGCCACCAGTGATAGGACTCTGGGCTACGAGCAGTACTTC.

The V call is TRBV18, the J call TRBJ2-2; 9 nucleotides agree with TRBD2. V lost 4 bases to trimming and J lost 2 bases; unmatched junction nucleotides: 5. Germline-derived CDR1 and CDR2 are KGHSH and LQKENI. The CDR3 is 16 amino acids. CDR3 in amino acids: CASSQATSGNTGELFF. DNA of the CDR3: TGTGCCAGCTCACAAGCGACTAGCGGTAACACCGGGGAGCTGTTTTTT.

The chain employs TRBV2 and TRBJ1-3; D gene unclear. The CDR3 covers 14 residues. The ends were cut back, 4 bases at V and 1 base at J, with 8 bases in the middle. Germline CDR1 reads SNHLY; CDR2 reads FYNNEI. The CDR3 is CASSVGGSGNTIYF. Here the CDR3 DNA reads TGTGCCAGCAGTGTGGGAGGTTCTGGAAACACCATATATTTT.

This clonotype was counted many times. This chain links TRBV6-6 with TRBJ2-1; weak D call: TRBD1 (6 bases). CDR1 MNHNY and CDR2 SVGAGI come from the germline V gene (reference sequence). Between the trimmed V and J ends, which lost 6 bases and 1 base, there was a span of 13 bases. This CDR3 comprises 15 residues. Here the CDR3 reads CASRRDRSSYNEQFF. CDR3 nucleotides: TGTGCCAGCAGGCGCGACAGGTCTTCCTACAATGAGCAGTTCTTC.

This clonotype was recorded at least ten times. This chain uses TRBV28 with TRBJ2-7, with a possible D match to TRBD2 (6 bases). V shed 2 bases and J shed 1 base, with 15 bases lying between them. CDR1 MDHEN and CDR2 SYDVKM come from the germline V gene. This CDR3 comprises 16 residues. For the CDR3, the DNA is TGTGCCAGCAGTTTAACGGGAGACATAAGGTCCTACGAGCAGTACTTC. This encodes CASSLTGDIRSYEQYF.

This sequence joins TRBV6-5 and TRBJ1-4; D call uncertain. V lost 6 bases and J lost 0, with 11 bases in between. The V gene's germline CDR1 is MNHEY and CDR2 SVGAGI. The CDR3 consists of 15 residues. For the CDR3, the DNA is TGTGCCAGCAGCCAGAACCCAGCAACTAATGAAAAACTGTTTTTT. Translating gives CASSQNPATNEKLFF.

This clonotype turned up a few times. This chain links TRBV5-1 with TRBJ1-1; D is unresolved. Between the trimmed V and J ends, which lost 0 bases and 5 bases, there was a span of 8 bases. The CDR3 is 13 residues long. Germline V gene data show CDR1 as SGHRS and CDR2 as YFSETQ. In nucleotides, the CDR3 is TGCGCCAGCAGCTTGGAGGTAGGGACTGAAGCTTTCTTT. Translating it yields CASSLEVGTEAFF.

This clonotype has at least ten counts. This chain joins TRBV28 and TRBJ2-7; D not certain. Germline V gene sequence: CDR1 MDHEN, CDR2 SYDVKM. V was clipped by 5 bases and J by 5 bases, with 10 bases between them. The CDR3 spans 12 residues. CDR3 nucleotides: TGTGCCAGCAGTCCCCATTTGGACGAGCAGTACTTC. Translated: CASSPHLDEQYF.

In its sample, this clonotype was seen many times. The chain employs TRBV29-1 and TRBJ1-1; TRBD1 might be the D (5 bases). Trimming took off 3 bases at V and 1 base at J, with 6 bases between the two ends. CDR1 is SQVTM, CDR2 ANQGSEA, per germline. This CDR3 has 12 residues. The CDR3: CSVDGGNTEAFF. The CDR3 DNA follows: TGCAGCGTTGACGGGGGGAACACTGAAGCTTTCTTT. Drawing the rest from reference TRBV29-1 and TRBJ1-1, the complete variable domain is SAVISQKPSRDICQRGTSLTIQCQVDSQVTMMFWYRQQPGQSLTLIATANQGSEATYESGFVIDKFPISRPNLTFSTLTVSNMSPEDSSIYLCSVDGGNTEAFFGQGTRLTVV.

The V and J genes are TRBV27 and TRBJ2-7; D is tentatively TRBD1 or TRBD2 (5 bases each). The CDR3 loop spans 15 amino acids. Between the trimmed V and J ends, which lost 6 bases and 3 bases, there was a span of 18 bases. Germline V gene sequence: CDR1 MNHEY, CDR2 SMNVEV (reference sequence). This CDR3 is CASSFRDDPIYEQYF. The CDR3 DNA is TGTGCCAGCAGCTTCCGGGACGACCCAATCTACGAGCAGTACTTC.

This clonotype was picked up many times. The chain combines TRBV2 with TRBJ2-3; D is unresolved. This CDR3 region has 13 residues. CDR1 and CDR2 from the germline V gene are SNHLY and FYNNEI. Between the trimmed V and J ends, which lost 6 bases and 0 bases, there was a span of 7 bases. CDR3 DNA sequence: TGTGCCAGCAGGGTCTTCAGCACAGATACGCAGTATTTT. Amino acids: CASRVFSTDTQYF.

This clonotype was detected many times. V is TRBV4-2 and J is TRBJ2-5; D unresolved. V shed 1 base and J shed 1 base, with 13 bases lying between them. Germline CDR1 reads LGHNA; CDR2 reads YNFKEQ. The CDR3 totals 16 residues. The CDR3 reads CASSQVAVGTQETQYF. The CDR3 bases are TGTGCCAGCAGCCAAGTCGCGGTGGGCACCCAAGAGACCCAGTACTTC.